What follows are 24 T cell receptor beta chains derived from one specimen sequenced in a study of shared clonotypes between healthy human individuals (dated by TCRdb to 2018 to 2021). Preparation of the library involved the immunoSEQ multiplex PCR assay. Here the immuneACCESS table is served through TCRdb, limited to in-frame sequences with V and J called. Missing clones are a known gap in these copies; in checked studies unresolved V genes cover under half, and the rest lacks a known reason. The sample table lists over a million clones, 96% of them with a count of one. The ten largest clones represent over 1% of the sample. The sequencing input was naive CD4+ T cells sorted from blood. The cell subset or site label, as the study defines it: CD45RA+ positively selected. These receptors all come from a man aged 30 to 45 in good health.

The chain uses TRBV5-1 and TRBJ2-5; D not resolved. Germline lookup yields CDR1 SGHRS and CDR2 YFSETQ. Trimming cost V 6 bases and J 4 bases, with 16 bases left between them. The CDR3 length is 14 residues. The CDR3: CASTWAQAGETQYF. In nucleotides, the CDR3 is TGCGCCAGCACGTGGGCCCAGGCTGGAGAGACCCAGTACTTC.

The rearrangement joins TRBV11-2 to TRBJ2-3; D remains unclear. The length of the CDR3 is 17 residues. Trimming took 4 bases from V and 0 from J, leaving 17 bases between them. The germline CDR1 and CDR2 sequences are SGHAT and FQNNGV. The CDR3 here is CASSSRVLSQSTDTQYF. The CDR3 nucleotides are TGTGCCAGCAGCTCAAGAGTACTATCTCAAAGCACAGATACGCAGTATTTT.

CDR3 loop: CASRGSLASGELFF. CDR3 in DNA: TGTGCCAGCAGGGGGAGCCTAGCCAGCGGGGAGCTGTTTTTT. The genes are TRBV7-2 and TRBJ2-2; D might be TRBD2 (5 bases). CDR3 size: 14 residues. Germline lookup yields CDR1 SGHTA and CDR2 FQGNSA. Trimming took off 6 bases at V and 7 bases at J, with 15 bases between the two ends.

The rearrangement joins TRBV4-1 to TRBJ2-1, with TRBD2 identical over 9 bases. CDR1 and CDR2 (germline): MGHRA, YSYEKL. V lost 3 bases, J lost 2 bases, and 2 bases stayed unmatched. This CDR3 is built from 15 residues. The CDR3 bases are TGCGCCAGCAGCCAGGTAGCGGGAGCCTACAATGAGCAGTTCTTC. Its protein product is CASSQVAGAYNEQFF.

The chain has TRBV4-1 and TRBJ1-2; D remains unclear. The CDR3 is 16 amino acids. Germline V lookup: CDR1 MGHRA, CDR2 YSYEKL. Trimming removed 0 bases from V and 5 bases from J, with 16 bases in between. CDR3: CASSQEAGLTWYGYTF. The CDR3 DNA sequence: TGCGCCAGCAGCCAAGAGGCAGGACTTACTTGGTATGGCTACACCTTC.

Worth noting for this clone: This same CDR3 is encoded by further DNA sequences in the sample. V and J are TRBV18 and TRBJ2-5; the D gene is possibly TRBD1 (5 bases). The germline V gene has CDR1 KGHSH and CDR2 LQKENI. The CDR3 consists of 14 residues. The V end was cut by 1 base, the J end by 1 base, with 7 bases between. The CDR3 is CASSPLDSQETQYF. In nucleotides, the CDR3 is TGTGCCAGCTCACCACTCGACAGCCAAGAGACCCAGTACTTC.

The chain couples TRBV28 to TRBJ2-2; 8 bases map to TRBD2. The CDR3 is 14 amino acids. CDR1 is MDHEN, CDR2 SYDVKM, per germline. The V gene end was trimmed by 6 bases and the J gene end by 4 bases; junction bases not matched to a gene: 4. CDR3 residues: CASRGGRRTGELFF. DNA for the CDR3: TGTGCCAGCAGGGGCGGGAGGCGCACCGGGGAGCTGTTTTTT.

A single count supports this clone. The DNA for the CDR3 is TGTGCCAGCAGCTTAGGCAGGGGAAGCACAGATACGCAGTATTTT. It specifies CASSLGRGSTDTQYF. V usage is TRBV7-2 and J usage is TRBJ2-3, with D possibly TRBD1 on 6 matching bases. V shed 1 base and J shed 0 bases, with 8 bases lying between them. Germline lookup yields CDR1 SGHTA and CDR2 FQGNSA. The CDR3 spans 15 residues.

The chain is built from TRBV14 and TRBJ2-5; 14 nucleotides match TRBD2. The CDR3 totals 16 residues. V lost 4 bases to trimming and J lost 5 bases; unmatched junction nucleotides: 6. Germline V gene lookup returns CDR1 SGHDN and CDR2 FVKESK. CDR3: CASSPGLAGGRETQYF. The CDR3 DNA reads as TGTGCCAGCAGCCCCGGACTAGCGGGAGGCAGGGAGACCCAGTACTTC. Variable domain in full (rest from reference TRBV14 and TRBJ2-5): EAGVTQFPSHSVIEKGQTVTLRCDPISGHDNLYWYRRVMGKEIKFLLHFVKESKQDESGMPNNRFLAERTGGTYSTLKVQPAELEDSGVYFCASSPGLAGGRETQYFGPGTRLLVL.

The gene calls are TRBV5-6 and TRBJ1-5, with D unclear. The CDR3 loop spans 16 amino acids. Germline assignment: CDR1 SGHDT and CDR2 YYEEEE. V lost 1 base to trimming and J lost 3 bases, with 14 bases between them. The CDR3 DNA follows: TGTGCCAGCAGCTTGTTTATTGAGGCCATCAATCAGCCCCAGCATTTT. Amino acids: CASSLFIEAINQPQHF.

This clone has only one observation. V is TRBV5-6 and J is TRBJ1-2; the D gene is possibly TRBD1 (5 bases). Germline V gives CDR1 SGHDT, CDR2 YYEEEE. Trimming pared 4 bases from V and 3 bases from J, leaving 13 bases between. The length of the CDR3 is 14 residues. The CDR3 DNA reads as TGTGCCAGCAGCCAGAGGGACGGCGACTATGGCTACACCTTC. This codes for CASSQRDGDYGYTF.

V usage is TRBV29-1 and J usage is TRBJ1-2, with 12 bases fitting TRBD1. The germline gives CDR1 SQVTM, CDR2 ANQGSEA. Trimming took 6 bases from V and 8 from J; bases not matched to a gene: 7. The length of the CDR3 is 13 residues. DNA for the CDR3: TGCAGCGTCGTGGGACAGGGGGCTCGAGGCTACACCTTC. This translates into CSVVGQGARGYTF.

The gene calls are TRBV28 and TRBJ1-1; D is uncertain. Per the germline V gene, CDR1 is MDHEN and CDR2 is SYDVKM. The CDR3 covers 18 residues. V lost 8 bases and J lost 3, with 28 bases in between. CDR3: CASSSSPRKGFGYTEAFF. In nucleotides, the CDR3 is TGTGCCAGCTCCTCTAGCCCCCGGAAGGGATTCGGGTACACTGAAGCTTTCTTT.

This clone came up once. The gene calls are TRBV25-1 and TRBJ1-1; 12 nucleotides line up with TRBD1. The CDR3 is 13 residues long. The V segment lost 4 bases and the J segment 11 bases; nucleotides outside the gene matches: 5. CDR1 MGHDK and CDR2 SYGVNS come from the germline V gene. The CDR3 protein is CASSGDRGLLAFF. CDR3 in DNA: TGTGCCAGCAGTGGGGACAGGGGGCTCTTGGCTTTCTTT.

Comment on this clone: This same CDR3 is encoded by further DNA sequences in the sample. V is TRBV10-3 and J is TRBJ2-1, with TRBD2 matching 7 bases. After removal of 3 bases from V and 10 bases from J, the junction contained 0 bases not matched to a gene. The CDR3 has 11 residues. CDR1 is ENHRY, CDR2 SYGVKD, per germline. The CDR3 DNA follows: TGTGCCATCAGTGACGGGGGGGAGCAGTTCTTC. Translating it yields CAISDGGEQFF.

The chain joins TRBV6-1 to TRBJ1-5, with 11 positions matching TRBD1. The V gene end was trimmed by 4 bases and the J gene end by 6 bases; junction bases not matched to a gene: 5. There are 15 residues in the CDR3. Germline V CDR1 and CDR2: MNHNS, SASEGT. The CDR3 DNA sequence: TGTGCCAGCAGTGTGGGACAGGGGGGGATTCAGCCCCAGCATTTT. Translation: CASSVGQGGIQPQHF.

A word on this clone: This specimen includes other DNA sequences encoding the same CDR3. The chain uses TRBV4-3 and TRBJ2-3; possible D gene TRBD2, 6 bases. V dropped 0 bases and J dropped 3 bases, with 7 bases sitting between them. Per the germline V gene, CDR1 is LGHNA and CDR2 is YSLEER. The CDR3 has 14 residues. The CDR3 sequence: CASSQDAGTDTQYF. The CDR3 bases are TGCGCCAGCAGCCAAGACGCGGGGACAGATACGCAGTATTTT.

The chain recombines TRBV5-8 with TRBJ2-3; possible D gene TRBD1, 6 bases. Trimming removed 1 base from V and 2 bases from J, with 8 bases in between. CDR1 and CDR2 from the germline V gene are SGHTS and YDEGEE. The CDR3 length is 14 residues. The DNA for the CDR3 is TGTGCCAGCAGCTTGTTGGGACACACAGATACGCAGTATTTT. It encodes CASSLLGHTDTQYF. The full variable domain, with the rest looked up from reference TRBV5-8 and TRBJ2-3, is EAGVTQSPTHLIKTRGQQATLRCSPISGHTSVYWYQQALGLGLQFLLWYDEGEERNRGNFPPRFSGRQFPNYSSELNVNALELEDSALYLCASSLLGHTDTQYFGPGTRLTVL.

J is TRBJ1-1 and V is TRBV6-6, with D perhaps TRBD1 (6 bases). CDR1 is MNHNY and CDR2 is SVGAGI in the germline V gene (reference sequence). CDR3 size: 12 residues. The ends were cut back, 8 bases at V and 1 base at J, with 8 bases in the middle. For the CDR3, the DNA is TGTGCCAGCCGAGGGGGGAACACTGAAGCTTTCTTT. As protein: CASRGGNTEAFF.

The chain joins TRBV12-5 to TRBJ1-1; possibly TRBD1 for D (5 bases). The germline V gene encodes CDR1 LGHNT and CDR2 FRNRAP. The CDR3 contains 13 residues. V gave up 0 bases and J gave up 6 bases, with 8 bases separating them. DNA for the CDR3: TGTGCTAGTGGTTTGGTCGGGACCTCTGAAGCTTTCTTT. It is translated as CASGLVGTSEAFF. The full variable domain, rest sourced from reference TRBV12-5 and TRBJ1-1, is DARVTQTPRHKVTEMGQEVTMRCQPILGHNTVFWYRQTMMQGLELLAYFRNRAPLDDSGMPKDRFSAEMPDATLATLKIQPSEPRDSAVYFCASGLVGTSEAFFGQGTRLTVV.

The chain has TRBV5-4 and TRBJ1-2; 7 bases align to TRBD1. J lost 8 bases, V lost 3 bases, and 7 bases had no gene match. The CDR3 consists of 13 residues. CDR1 is SGHNT, CDR2 YYREEE, per germline (reference sequence). The CDR3 region is CASSSAGGYGYTF. DNA for the CDR3: TGTGCCAGCAGCTCGGCAGGGGGTTACGGCTACACCTTC.

The chain joins TRBV9 to TRBJ1-2; 8 bases line up with TRBD1. CDR3 length: 15 amino acids. Trimming cost V 1 base and J 4 bases; bases outside gene matches: 6. Germline V lookup: CDR1 SGDLS, CDR2 YYNGEE. The CDR3 protein is CASSVLGQGTYGYTF. In nucleotides, the CDR3 is TGTGCCAGCAGCGTATTAGGACAGGGTACCTATGGCTACACCTTC.

The V gene is TRBV5-1, the J gene TRBJ2-1, with TRBD2 matching 7 bases. CDR1 is SGHRS, CDR2 YFSETQ, per germline. Trimming removed 1 base from V and 4 bases from J; junction bases left unmatched: 5. The CDR3 has 15 amino acids. This CDR3 is CASSLNSGDYNEQFF. As DNA, the CDR3 is TGCGCCAGCAGCTTGAACAGCGGGGATTACAATGAGCAGTTCTTC.

V is TRBV10-3 and J is TRBJ2-7, with 12 bases aligning to TRBD1. The germline V gene encodes CDR1 ENHRY and CDR2 SYGVKD. There are 14 residues in the CDR3. Trimming cost V 0 bases and J 7 bases; bases outside gene matches: 1. The CDR3 nucleotides read TGTGCCATCAGTGAGTCGGGACAGGGGGCTGAGCAGTACTTC. Protein product: CAISESGQGAEQYF.